This T cell receptor (beta chain) is drawn from a study of beta chain features in type 1 diabetes (dated by TCRdb to the late 2010s). As for the study more broadly: No differences in mean age, gender distribution, total cell number or subset yield were found between patients and healthy donors. A total of some 100,000,000 sorted cells were examined across all samples, and the number of cells per subset was strongly correlated with RNA yield. The study compared TCRB repertoires of sorted circulating CD4+ T cell subsets between recently diagnosed type 1 diabetes patients and matched healthy donors. Regulatory and stem cell-like memory subsets were obtained from only 8 patients and roughly 8 healthy donors, while naive and central memory subsets were obtained from all 28 donors.

Overall results and qualifications from the work: Patients with type 1 diabetes made fewer insertions and deleted more nucleotides at VDJ recombination sites, implying thymic rearrangement abnormalities. Only small numbers of individuals were included in the HLA sub-analyses, which left unresolved whether HLA type had any influence on TCRB rearrangement. Naive, central memory and regulatory TCRB repertoires appeared more similar among patients than among healthy donors. Type 1 diabetes patients showed a moderate but significant shortening of TCRB CDR3 length in all four CD4+ subsets. Because cDNA was sequenced instead of genomic DNA, activated cells with high expression could be over-represented, although the groups did not differ in activation or CD3 levels. PCR might favor shorter templates, but patient and control samples were amplified and corrected together, so any skew would affect both groups equally.

This clone has only one observation. Its target antigen remains unknown. Base-call qualities are not available, and no considerably larger clone is one nucleotide away. Each donor gave one peripheral blood draw, about 110 mL on average, collected into heparinised tubes. Naive, central memory, regulatory and stem cell-like memory CD4+ T cells were sorted on a BD FACSAria II using a panel including CD45RO, CCR7, CD25, CD127, CD95 and CD27. Purity was above 95% for every sorted population. PBMCs were separated immediately by Lymphoprep density gradient centrifugation and were stained directly, without being cultured. To minimize batch effects, samples were stained and sorted in pairs, one healthy donor with one patient per experiment. The entire isolated RNA was reverse transcribed using the High Capacity cDNA Reverse Transcription Kit, and thus expressed TCRB transcripts were sequenced. Deep immunoSEQ sequencing was applied to naive, central memory and regulatory T cell samples, giving an average of around 3.4 million total reads per sample. Sorted cells were lysed in RLT buffer, and RNA was extracted using DNase-treated RNeasy Micro or Mini kits according to cell number. Each cell subset was processed on its own to prevent cross-contamination, while patient and healthy donor samples were processed together. Using the immunoSEQ multiplex PCR, TCRB sequences were amplified from cDNA into 87-bp fragments spanning the CDR3 region. The amplicons were sequenced using the Illumina HiSeq platform. For the original study's pipeline: Synthetic template baselines were used to correct PCR bias computationally, reads within Hamming distance 2 were collapsed, and singletons that could not be merged were discarded. Reads were aligned against IMGT so that V, D and J genes, CDR3 length and insertions or deletions at six rearrangement sites could be assigned. Within each subset, clonotype counts were normalized to the number of sorted cells before true diversity and Gini coefficients were calculated with the tcR R package. The overlap coefficient, calculated on TCRB nucleotide sequences, was used to measure repertoire sharing. TCRdb holds this immuneACCESS table with in-frame rearrangements only. Some clones are missing; in checked studies, unresolved V genes explain under half, and the rest has no known cause. For V, J and clone size, that table is used; D and trimming come from the DNA. The sample table records 120,000 to 150,000 clones; nearly 50% of these occur just once. The ten most abundant clones make up roughly 0.4% of the sample.

The clonotype originates from a man between 18 and 29 years old in good health. Sequencing input: Tregs from blood. The sample's cell subset or site label is to be understood as: regulatory CD4+ T cells.

DNA sequence: TGTGCCAGCAGTTTTGGGGCGGGAGGGGCAGATACGCAGTATTTT. Its amino acids are CASSFGAGGADTQYF. The sequence is built from TRBV28 and TRBJ2-3, and 9 junctional nucleotides match TRBD2. The CDR3 holds 15 amino acids from the cysteine to the phenylalanine. Just the 45-base CDR3 DNA is kept, in frame starting at base 1. CDR1 and CDR2 are drawn from the germline V gene: MDHEN, SYDVKM. Trimming accounts for 3 bases at V and 4 bases at J, while the number of junction bases matched to no gene is 5.